The 5 T cell receptor beta chains reported below all come from one sample, sequenced in a study of cytomegalovirus exposure and HLA in healthy donors. Assay used: immunoSEQ multiplex PCR; TCRdb lists only in-frame clones, some missing. Among approximately 150,000 clones, roughly 89% were seen once, and the ten largest hold 3.3%. Source material: PBMCs. The receptors were gathered from a woman between 18 and 30 years old in good health and CMV-seropositive.

This chain links TRBV2 with TRBJ1-3; D gene ambiguous. V lost 8 bases, J lost 1 base, and 9 bases lay in between. Germline lookup yields CDR1 SNHLY and CDR2 FYNNEI. This CDR3 region has 13 residues. For the CDR3, the DNA is TGTGCCAGCCTCGCGGATTCTGGAAACACCATATATTTT. Protein: CASLADSGNTIYF.

The V call is TRBV27, the J call TRBJ2-7; TRBD2 matches 13 bases. Germline trimming cut 6 bases from V and 4 bases from J; bases unmatched to any gene: 6. The CDR3 has 15 amino acids. Germline CDR1 is MNHEY and CDR2 is SMNVEV (reference sequence). CDR3 sequence: CASRPGLAGDYEQYF. CDR3 coding DNA: TGTGCCAGCAGGCCCGGACTAGCGGGAGATTACGAGCAGTACTTC.

The V call is TRBV7-2, the J call TRBJ2-7; 11 bases fit TRBD2. V trimming: 5 bases; J trimming: 3 bases; junction bases outside the gene matches: 6. Per germline, CDR1 SGHTA and CDR2 FQGNSA. The CDR3 loop spans 15 amino acids. The CDR3 bases are TGTGCCAGCAGCACCGGACTAGCGGGCCACTACGAGCAGTACTTC. It is translated as CASSTGLAGHYEQYF.

V gene TRBV11-3 combines with J gene TRBJ2-1; 14 bases map to TRBD2. The germline V gene encodes CDR1 SGHNT and CDR2 YENEEA. V shed 3 bases and J 2 bases; nucleotides not matched to a gene: 9. The CDR3 is 19 residues long. The CDR3 protein is CASSLSGTSGRETYNEQFF. The CDR3 nucleotides are TGTGCCAGCAGCTTGTCCGGGACTAGCGGGAGAGAAACCTACAATGAGCAGTTCTTC.

The chain employs TRBV28 and TRBJ2-1; D gene unclear. V lost 6 bases, J lost 3 bases, and 9 bases lay in between. The CDR3 length is 13 residues. In germline, CDR1 is MDHEN, CDR2 SYDVKM. CDR3 sequence: CASRTQSYNEQFF. CDR3 in DNA: TGTGCCAGCAGAACACAGAGCTACAATGAGCAGTTCTTC.